This passage covers 20 T cell receptor beta chains from one sample sequenced in a study of response to subunit inactivated influenza vaccine. TCRdb re-called the RT-PCR reads through MiXCR, storing one row per CDR3 protein. The repertoire holds roughly 760,000 distinct CDR3 sequences, around 20% seen once, with roughly a tenth in the top ten. This material consisted of PBMCs from blood, taken roughly 5 days after vaccination. The receptor source for this set is a man aged 50-59 years who received an inactivated influenza vaccine.

This clonotype was detected only a few times. The genes are TRBV12-3 or TRBV12-4 and TRBJ2-7, with 14 bases matching TRBD2. Trimming removed 6 bases from V and 4 bases from J; junction bases left unmatched: 8. This CDR3 is built from 16 residues. The CDR3 loop is CASRGLAGALPYEQYF. The CDR3 DNA reads as TGTGCCAGCAGGGGACTAGCGGGGGCTCTCCCGTACGAGCAGTACTTC.

The chain has TRBV27 and TRBJ1-2; 8 nucleotides line up with TRBD1. Per germline, CDR1 MNHEY and CDR2 SMNVEV (reference sequence). This CDR3 contains 14 residues. J was trimmed by 4 bases and V by 4 bases; bases with no gene match: 5. The CDR3 DNA sequence: TGTGCCAGCAGTTCAAAGACAGGGGCCTATGGCTACACCTTC. Translated: CASSSKTGAYGYTF.

The chain has TRBV7-9 and TRBJ2-5; D may be TRBD1 or TRBD2 (7 bases each). Germline CDR1 reads SEHNR; CDR2 reads FQNEAQ (reference sequence). V lost 5 bases and J 5 bases, leaving 21 bases between the germline ends. The CDR3 has 16 amino acids. The CDR3 DNA sequence: TGTGCCAGCAGCCTCGGGGCTCAGGGGGGGATTGAGACCCAGTACTTC. Translated, it gives CASSLGAQGGIETQYF.

This clonotype was counted many times. This chain uses TRBV12-3 or TRBV12-4 with TRBJ2-7, with 11 bases identical to TRBD1. This CDR3 is built from 15 residues. V shed 5 bases and J 5 bases; nucleotides not matched to a gene: 8. CDR3 coding DNA: TGTGCCAGCAGTCTCAGAGGACAGGGGGCCCACGAGCAGTACTTC. Translated: CASSLRGQGAHEQYF.

The table lists this clonotype with a few counts. The V and J genes are TRBV7-9 and TRBJ2-3, with unresolved D. The CDR3 runs to 14 residues. V lost 2 bases and J 4 bases, leaving 10 bases between the germline ends. Germline V gene data show CDR1 as SEHNR and CDR2 as FQNEAQ (reference sequence). CDR3 protein: CASSLRLGADTQYF. The CDR3 coding sequence is TGTGCCAGCAGCTTAAGGCTCGGCGCAGATACGCAGTATTTT.

In this sample, this clonotype turned up many times. This chain links TRBV24-1 with TRBJ2-5; D is possibly TRBD1 (5 bases). This CDR3 spans 12 amino acids. Per germline, CDR1 KGHDR and CDR2 SFDVKD. Trimming cost V 7 bases and J 3 bases, with 8 bases left between them. CDR3: CATRDSKETQYF. The CDR3 nucleotides are TGTGCCACCAGAGACAGCAAAGAGACCCAGTACTTC.

In this sample, this clonotype turned up many times. The chain combines TRBV4-3 with TRBJ2-5; no clear D. The V end lost 0 bases, the J end lost 7 bases, and 18 bases lay between the germline ends. The germline gives CDR1 LGHNA, CDR2 YSLEER. CDR3 length equals 16 residues. The CDR3 loop is CASSQDIRVVEATQYF. In DNA form, the CDR3 reads TGCGCCAGCAGCCAAGATATTCGGGTGGTCGAAGCGACCCAGTACTTC.

V is TRBV4-2 and J is TRBJ2-5, with no clear D. The CDR3 has 14 amino acids. Trimming removed 0 bases at V and 3 bases at J, with 8 bases between. Germline V gives CDR1 LGHNA, CDR2 YNFKEQ. CDR3 residues: CASSQEFDKETQYF. The DNA for the CDR3 is TGTGCCAGCAGCCAAGAGTTCGACAAAGAGACCCAGTACTTC.

This clonotype has ten or more counts. V gene TRBV7-2 combines with J gene TRBJ2-2; possibly TRBD2 for D (6 bases). The CDR3 sequence is 15 residues long. V was clipped by 3 bases and J by 5 bases, with 13 bases between them. From germline, CDR1 is SGHTA and CDR2 FQGNSA. The CDR3 nucleotides read TGTGCCAGCAGCTTGGTCGGGAGCGGTACCGGGGAGCTGTTTTTT. Translating it yields CASSLVGSGTGELFF. Variable domain in full (rest from reference TRBV7-2 and TRBJ2-2): GAGVSQSPSNKVTEKGKDVELRCDPISGHTALYWYRQSLGQGLEFLIYFQGNSAPDKSGLPSDRFSAERTGGSVSTLTIQRTQQEDSAVYLCASSLVGSGTGELFFGEGSRLTVL.

This clonotype has just a few counts. The chain links TRBV11-1 to TRBJ2-1, with D possibly being TRBD2 (6 bases). The germline V gene encodes CDR1 SGHAT and CDR2 FQDESV (reference sequence). The CDR3 covers 14 residues. V lost 4 bases, J lost 10 bases, and 17 bases lay in between. CDR3 DNA: TGTGCCAGCAGCTCTCAACCGGGACTGACGGAGCAGTTCTTC. This encodes CASSSQPGLTEQFF.

The chain links TRBV5-1 to TRBJ2-1; 7 positions agree with TRBD2. The CDR3 consists of 14 residues. CDR1 and CDR2 (germline): SGHRS, YFSETQ. J was trimmed by 10 bases and V by 4 bases; bases with no gene match: 11. Here the CDR3 DNA reads TGCGCCAGCAGCCCGCTTATGCGGGAGAGGGAGCAGTTCTTC. Translation gives CASSPLMREREQFF.

V usage is TRBV12-3 or TRBV12-4 and J usage is TRBJ2-1; no clear D gene. V lost 7 bases and J 8 bases, leaving 9 bases between the germline ends. The CDR3 length is 11 residues. This chain's CDR3 is CASTLEDEQFF. The CDR3 bases are TGTGCCAGCACCCTTGAGGATGAGCAGTTCTTC.

This clonotype turned up a few times. The rearrangement uses TRBV24-1 and TRBJ1-2; D not resolved. V was clipped by 3 bases and J by 6 bases, with 7 bases between them. Germline assignment: CDR1 KGHDR and CDR2 SFDVKD. The CDR3 has 12 amino acids. DNA of the CDR3: TGTGCCACCAGTGATGGCCCGGATGGCTACACCTTC. This encodes CATSDGPDGYTF.

The chain uses TRBV6-2 or TRBV6-3 and TRBJ2-4; D possibly corresponds to TRBD2 (5 bases). The CDR3 runs 19 residues. Looked up from germline, CDR1 is MNHEY and CDR2 is SVGEGT. V lost 5 bases and J 0 bases, leaving 23 bases between the germline ends. CDR3 protein: CASSPDPAGFFIAKNIQYF. The CDR3 DNA reads as TGTGCCAGCAGTCCTGACCCCGCGGGTTTTTTTATAGCCAAAAACATTCAGTACTTC.

The chain joins TRBV20-1 to TRBJ2-7; 11 bases are a match to TRBD2. With 3 bases clipped from V and 4 bases from J, the junction kept 5 bases outside the gene matches. The CDR3 is 14 residues long. CDR1 is DFQATT, CDR2 SNEGSKA, per germline (reference sequence). The CDR3 nucleotides read TGCAGTGCTAGGTTAGCGGGAGGGCCGTACGAGCAGTACTTC. This translates into CSARLAGGPYEQYF.

In its sample, this clonotype was seen a few times. The V and J genes are TRBV28 and TRBJ1-1; D unresolved. V lost 2 bases to trimming and J lost 11 bases, with 12 bases between them. CDR1 is MDHEN, CDR2 SYDVKM, per germline. This CDR3 contains 12 residues. The chain's CDR3 is CASSLGSREAFF. The CDR3 region has the DNA TGTGCCAGCAGTTTAGGGTCTAGAGAGGCTTTCTTT.

The chain couples TRBV23-1 to TRBJ1-1, with D possibly matching TRBD1 (5 bases). TRBV23-1 is classed as an ORF, of uncertain function. The CDR3 is 15 residues long. With 0 bases removed from V and 1 base from J, the gap between germline ends came to 9 bases. CDR3 DNA: TGCGCCAGCAGTCAATCTGAGGGACCGAACACTGAAGCTTTCTTT. Translation: CASSQSEGPNTEAFF.

This chain connects TRBV9 to TRBJ1-1, with D perhaps matching TRBD1 (6 bases). CDR1 and CDR2 (germline): SGDLS, YYNGEE. CDR3 length: 14 residues. Between the trimmed V and J ends, which lost 5 bases and 5 bases, there was a span of 16 bases. CDR3 loop: CASSGRGDATEAFF. The CDR3 region has the DNA TGTGCCAGCAGTGGGAGGGGGGACGCAACTGAAGCTTTCTTT.

This clonotype came up many times. The genes are TRBV5-5 and TRBJ2-1; 8 positions match TRBD1. Looked up from germline, CDR1 is SGHKS and CDR2 is YYEKEE (reference sequence). CDR3 size: 13 residues. V shed 5 bases, J shed 8 bases, and the junction held 6 bases outside the gene matches. As DNA, the CDR3 is TGTGCCAGCAGGAGGACAGGGATCGATGAGCAGTTCTTC. Its translation is CASRRTGIDEQFF. Filled out from reference TRBV5-5 and TRBJ2-1, the complete variable domain reads DAGVTQSPTHLIKTRGQQVTLRCSPISGHKSVSWYQQVLGQGPQFIFQYYEKEERGRGNFPDRFSARQFPNYSSELNVNALLLGDSALYLCASRRTGIDEQFFGPGTRLTVL.

This clonotype was seen once. The rearrangement uses TRBV20-1 and TRBJ2-5; 9 bases map to TRBD2. The CDR3 has 14 residues. The germline CDR1 and CDR2 sequences are DFQATT and SNEGSKA (reference sequence). V shed 6 bases, J shed 5 bases, and the junction held 10 bases outside the gene matches. The CDR3 loop reads CSAQGLAGAETQYF. CDR3 nucleotide sequence: TGCAGTGCCCAGGGACTAGCCGGAGCGGAGACCCAGTACTTC.